Presented here are 4 T cell receptor beta chains from one specimen sequenced in a study of early T cells in non-severe SARS-CoV-2 infection. From the 5' RACE reads, TCRdb called clonotypes with MiXCR, one entry per CDR3 protein. The table lists tens of thousands of distinct CDR3 sequences, about 4.6% of them singletons. The sequenced sample was whole blood. Source of these receptors: an adult who was a healthcare worker with PCR-confirmed SARS-CoV-2 infection or an uninfected control (not recorded which).

A few counts support this clonotype. V is TRBV13 and J is TRBJ2-7, with TRBD1 identical over 8 bases. There are 15 residues in the CDR3. CDR1 and CDR2 (germline): PRHDT, FYEKMQ (reference sequence). V shed 1 base, J shed 4 bases, and the junction held 6 bases outside the gene matches. DNA for the CDR3: TGTGCCAGCAGCTTAGACGGGACAGGCTATTACGAGCAGTACTTC. Translated, it gives CASSLDGTGYYEQYF.

This clonotype occurred many times. The rearrangement links TRBV29-1 to TRBJ1-5; D is undetermined. There are 13 residues in the CDR3. Trimming cost V 4 bases and J 4 bases, with 11 bases left between them. Germline loops: CDR1 SQVTM, CDR2 ANQGSEA. DNA for the CDR3: TGCAGCGTTGGTCTTGGCGATAATCAGCCCCAGCATTTT. Residues: CSVGLGDNQPQHF.

Many counts were recorded for this clonotype. The CDR3 region is CASSPRGAGAPDTQYF. The CDR3 region has the DNA TGTGCCAGCTCACCAAGGGGGGCGGGAGCCCCAGATACGCAGTATTTT. The chain carries TRBV18 and TRBJ2-3; the D gene is possibly TRBD2 (7 bases). V lost 2 bases, J lost 4 bases, and 16 bases lay in between. Germline V gene sequence: CDR1 KGHSH, CDR2 LQKENI. The CDR3 has 16 residues. The variable domain in full, completed from reference TRBV18 and TRBJ2-3, reads NAGVMQNPRHLVRRRGQEARLRCSPMKGHSHVYWYRQLPEEGLKFMVYLQKENIIDESGMPKERFSAEFPKEGPSILRIQQVVRGDSAAYFCASSPRGAGAPDTQYFGPGTRLTVL.

In this sample, this clonotype turned up a few times. A read error is possible here, since a much larger clone lies one base away. V gene TRBV20-1 combines with J gene TRBJ2-2; D ambiguous. Trimming pared 3 bases from V and 0 bases from J, leaving 8 bases between. CDR1 and CDR2 (germline): DFQATT, SNEGSKA (reference sequence). The CDR3 has 14 residues. The CDR3 DNA sequence: TGCAGTGCTAGCGGACGGCCGAACACCGGGGAGCTGTTTTTT. It translates to CSASGRPNTGELFF.